This T cell receptor beta chain was found in a study of cytomegalovirus exposure and HLA in healthy donors. Whole-study results and caveats: Clonal expansion, a later analysis showed, was greater in HLA-associated TCR beta chains than in equally common others. A later analysis found TCR association rates differed by HLA locus, highest for DRB1 and lowest for HLA-C. As a later analysis showed, a missense DCLRE1C variant was linked to trimming of TCR beta V- and J-genes.

Turning to this clone: Its antigen is not known.

Amplification used 60 Vbeta primers and 13 Jbeta primers. Using immunoSEQ multiplex PCR, the repertoire was profiled, and TCRdb retains in-frame clones only, with some absent. The sample includes under 200,000 clones, around 81% seen only once; the top ten take about 2%. Trimming shortened V by 1 base and J by 5 bases, and 9 bases separated the two germline ends. This CDR3 is 14 amino acids long. Per the germline V gene, CDR1 is LNHDA and CDR2 is SQIVND (reference sequence). The genes are TRBV19 and TRBJ1-5; D possibly corresponds to TRBD1 (5 bases). Specimen: PBMCs. This clonotype was sampled from a woman under 30 in good health and CMV-seropositive. The CDR3 here is CASSIGGVYQPQHF. CDR3 nucleotides: TGTGCCAGTAGTATAGGGGGGGTCTATCAGCCCCAGCATTTT.